This entry is about one T cell receptor beta chain. Generated by immunoSEQ multiplex PCR, the TCRdb table keeps only in-frame clones and is missing some. The sample has approximately 300,000 clones, 87% seen once; the top ten hold about 2.2%. This sample was taken from a study of blood T cell repertoires in COVID-19. The V gene end was trimmed by 2 bases and the J gene end by 5 bases; junction bases not matched to a gene: 7. Germline V CDR1 and CDR2: MNHEY, SVGAGI. This CDR3 is 15 amino acids long. The genes are TRBV6-5 and TRBJ1-2; 8 positions agree with TRBD1. The clonotype was recovered from a woman aged 45-60 years who had recovered from COVID-19. Sequenced input: peripheral blood. CDR3 sequence reads: CASSYRGQGYYGYTF. DNA for the CDR3: TGTGCCAGCAGTTACCGTGGACAGGGTTATTATGGCTACACCTTC.